One sample yielded the 12 T cell receptor beta chains listed below, sequenced in a study of cytomegalovirus exposure and HLA in healthy donors. PCR involved 60 Vbeta and 13 Jbeta primers. Assay: immunoSEQ multiplex PCR; the TCRdb copy retains only in-frame clones and omits some. The sample holds 150,000 to 200,000 clones, roughly 82% seen once. The material sequenced was PBMCs. The receptors were gathered from a girl aged 5-17 years in good health and CMV-seropositive.

The chain couples TRBV7-2 to TRBJ2-5, with D hard to call. The length of the CDR3 is 14 residues. V lost 5 bases to trimming and J lost 3 bases, with 13 bases between them. Germline V gene data show CDR1 as SGHTA and CDR2 as FQGNSA. CDR3 protein: CASSPGLSEETQYF. DNA of the CDR3: TGTGCCAGCAGCCCCGGGTTGTCCGAAGAGACCCAGTACTTC.

This clone was detected a few times. The chain couples TRBV28 to TRBJ2-1; D gene ambiguous. V was trimmed by 6 bases and J by 9 bases, leaving 15 bases between them. The CDR3 covers 13 residues. Germline assignment: CDR1 MDHEN and CDR2 SYDVKM. This CDR3 reads CASSYPLLREQFF. CDR3 bases: TGTGCCAGCAGCTACCCCCTCCTACGTGAGCAGTTCTTC.

This clone was observed a single time. The V and J genes are TRBV2 and TRBJ2-1, with D tentatively TRBD2 (5 bases). This CDR3 contains 14 residues. With 3 bases removed from V and 3 bases from J, the gap between germline ends came to 9 bases. In germline, CDR1 is SNHLY, CDR2 FYNNEI. The chain's CDR3 is CASSDFTSYNEQFF. As DNA, the CDR3 is TGTGCCAGCAGTGATTTCACTAGCTACAATGAGCAGTTCTTC.

The chain employs TRBV30 and TRBJ2-3; TRBD2 might be the D (6 bases). Germline CDR1 reads GTSNPN; CDR2 reads SVGIG (reference sequence). The CDR3 contains 14 residues. V gave up 3 bases and J gave up 2 bases, with 12 bases separating them. In DNA form, the CDR3 reads TGTGCCTGGAGCCGAACTAGCTCCACAGATACGCAGTATTTT. This codes for CAWSRTSSTDTQYF.

Concerning this clone: Compared with germline, one end of the junction differs, possibly owing to a read error. The V call is TRBV7-7, the J call TRBJ2-5, with a possible D match to TRBD1 (5 bases). Per the germline V gene, CDR1 is SSHAT and CDR2 is FNYEAQ (reference sequence). The CDR3 loop spans 13 amino acids. The CDR3 is CASSLGQQETQYF. The DNA of the CDR3 is TGTGCTAGCAGCCTCGGACAACAAGAGACCCAGTACTTC.

CDR3 in DNA: TGTGCCAGCAGTACCTACAGCTACGAGCAGTACTTC. The encoded protein is CASSTYSYEQYF. The V and J genes are TRBV6-1 and TRBJ2-7; D unresolved. Trimming removed 5 bases at V and 3 bases at J, with 8 bases between. This CDR3 spans 12 amino acids. The germline V gene has CDR1 MNHNS and CDR2 SASEGT.

The chain links TRBV29-1 to TRBJ2-3, with a weak D call TRBD2 (6 bases). CDR1 SQVTM and CDR2 ANQGSEA come from the germline V gene. V was shortened by 3 bases and J by 6 bases, with 16 bases between the two germline ends. The CDR3 runs 14 residues. CDR3: CSVEASARWDTQYF. Written as DNA, the CDR3 is TGCAGCGTTGAGGCTAGCGCCCGGTGGGATACGCAGTATTTT.

The genes are TRBV7-8 and TRBJ1-4, with D perhaps TRBD1 (6 bases). Looked up from germline, CDR1 is SGHVS and CDR2 is FQNEAQ. With 5 bases removed from V and 6 bases from J, the gap between germline ends came to 10 bases. The CDR3 is 13 residues long. CDR3 protein: CASSRNRDEKLFF. For the CDR3, the DNA is TGTGCCAGCAGCCGAAACAGGGATGAAAAACTGTTTTTT.

The chain carries TRBV2 and TRBJ2-7; weak D call: TRBD2 (6 bases). The CDR3 runs to 13 residues. CDR1 SNHLY and CDR2 FYNNEI come from the germline V gene. V lost 6 bases and J lost 0, with 9 bases in between. The CDR3: CASRAGSSYEQYF. The CDR3 nucleotides read TGTGCCAGCAGGGCGGGGAGCTCCTACGAGCAGTACTTC.

The chain carries TRBV19 and TRBJ2-7; 8 nucleotides agree with TRBD1. Trimming at V came to 5 bases and at J to 3 bases, leaving 6 bases not matched to a gene. Germline lookup yields CDR1 LNHDA and CDR2 SQIVND (reference sequence). The CDR3 has 14 residues. The CDR3 spells CASSARDRHYEQYF. The CDR3 DNA reads TGTGCCAGTAGTGCCAGGGACAGGCACTACGAGCAGTACTTC. Full variable domain (rest looked up from reference TRBV19 and TRBJ2-7): DGGITQSPKYLFRKEGQNVTLSCEQNLNHDAMYWYRQDPGQGLRLIYYSQIVNDFQKGDIAEGYSVSREKKESFPLTVTSAQKNPTAFYLCASSARDRHYEQYFGPGTRLTVT.

The V gene is TRBV9, the J gene TRBJ2-7, with 8 bases that match TRBD1. J lost 5 bases, V lost 3 bases, and 7 bases had no gene match. CDR1 and CDR2 (germline): SGDLS, YYNGEE. This CDR3 region has 14 residues. The CDR3 reads CASSASTGVHEQYF. CDR3 sequence (DNA): TGTGCCAGCAGCGCTTCGACAGGGGTCCACGAGCAGTACTTC.

V usage is TRBV4-3 and J usage is TRBJ2-2; weak D call: TRBD1 (6 bases). Trimming took off 0 bases at V and 5 bases at J, with 16 bases between the two ends. Germline V gene lookup returns CDR1 LGHNA and CDR2 YSLEER. The CDR3 has 17 residues. The CDR3 region is CASSQDKNREVTGELFF. DNA of the CDR3: TGCGCCAGCAGCCAAGATAAGAACAGGGAAGTGACCGGGGAGCTGTTTTTT.